This T cell receptor beta chain emerged from a study of cytomegalovirus exposure and HLA in healthy donors. 13 Jbeta primers and 60 Vbeta primers were used for the PCR. TCRdb keeps only in-frame clones here, not all; method: immunoSEQ multiplex PCR. The sample includes about 120,000 clones, approximately 81% of them seen just once. This clone has only a few counts. The antigen remains unidentified. Whole-study results and caveats: Within a later analysis, the majority of CMV-associated TCR beta chains appeared HLA-restricted. The HLA-A and HLA-B alleles of most subjects were reportedly predicted accurately from TCR beta sequences.

The CDR3 spans 16 residues. V lost 4 bases and J lost 4, with 16 bases in between. Germline-derived CDR1 and CDR2 are MNHEY and SMNVEV (reference sequence). This receptor was obtained from a woman aged 25 to 39 in good health and CMV-seronegative. Sequencing used PBMCs. This chain uses TRBV27 with TRBJ2-2; D remains ambiguous. The CDR3 DNA sequence: TGTGCCAGCAGTTACCTTTCCTTTGGCGGCACCGGGGAGCTGTTTTTT. Residues: CASSYLSFGGTGELFF.